Given below is one T cell receptor (beta chain) in context. The antigen it recognizes is unknown. Base quality data are lacking; no much larger clone is found one base away. Mismatch repair deficiency was established in every enrolled patient by polymerase chain reaction or immunohistochemistry. TCR sequencing was carried out for three patients who responded to pembrolizumab therapy. In the phase II trial, pembrolizumab PD-1 blockade was tested prospectively in advanced mismatch repair-deficient cancers, no matter which tissue of origin the cancers came from. Peripheral blood T cell samples were collected serially, before PD-1 blockade began and at several time points afterward. Blood sampling times were reported as weeks after the first pembrolizumab dose. V lost 5 bases and J lost 0 bases, and the count of bases not matched to a germline gene is 4. The CDR3 runs 16 amino acids, cysteine and phenylalanine included. The entry retains the CDR3 DNA only, 48 bases that are in frame from base 1. Reading the germline V gene gives CDR1 SGHAT and CDR2 FQNNGV.

The library relied on the immunoSEQ multiplex PCR assay. Sourced from immuneACCESS, this table was stored by TCRdb with only in-frame sequences that have V and J called. A share of the clones is absent; for the studies checked, an unresolved V gene accounts for under half, and the remainder has no known explanation. This sample has about 110,000 clones in its table, and about 80% of those were observed once. About 5.1% of the sample is taken by the ten largest. This entry belongs to a study of PD-1 blockade in mismatch repair-deficient tumors (TCRdb year 2017). Broadly, across the study: Between late 2013 and September 2016, 90 or so consecutive patients with 11 to 13 mismatch repair-deficient cancer types, all previously treated and progressing, were enrolled in the trial. Tumor-associated T cell clones in the peripheral blood of patients responding to PD-1 blockade were tracked using deep sequencing of TCR CDR3 regions.

Beyond this particular receptor, the publication reports: Tumor-resident clones, often undetectable in blood before treatment, expanded rapidly after pembrolizumab and then contracted, generally before radiologic responses.

In this chain, TRBV11-2 is recombined with TRBJ2-3; the central 11 bases match TRBD2. The TCR was taken from an adult with mismatch repair-deficient cancer. The sequencing used peripheral blood, collected approximately 14 months after starting pembrolizumab. The DNA is TGTGCCAGCAGCCGGGGACTAGCGGTCAGCACAGATACGCAGTATTTT. Translated, this is CASSRGLAVSTDTQYF.